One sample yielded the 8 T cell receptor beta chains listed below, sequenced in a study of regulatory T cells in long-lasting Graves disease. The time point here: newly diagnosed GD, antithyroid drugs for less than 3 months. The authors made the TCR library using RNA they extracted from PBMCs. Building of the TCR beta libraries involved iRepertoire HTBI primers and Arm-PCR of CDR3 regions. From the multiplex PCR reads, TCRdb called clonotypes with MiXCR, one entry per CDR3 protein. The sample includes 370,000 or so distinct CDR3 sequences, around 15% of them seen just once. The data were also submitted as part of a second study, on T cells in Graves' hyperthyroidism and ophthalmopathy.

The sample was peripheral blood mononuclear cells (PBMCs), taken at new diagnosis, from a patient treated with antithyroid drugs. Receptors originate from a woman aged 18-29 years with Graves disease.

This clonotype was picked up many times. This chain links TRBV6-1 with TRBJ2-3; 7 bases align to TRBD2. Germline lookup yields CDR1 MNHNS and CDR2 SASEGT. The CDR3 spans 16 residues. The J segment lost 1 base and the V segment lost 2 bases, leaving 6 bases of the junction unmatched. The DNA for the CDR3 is TGTGCCAGCAGTGAATTGGCGGGGGAGGGCACAGATACGCAGTATTTT. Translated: CASSELAGEGTDTQYF.

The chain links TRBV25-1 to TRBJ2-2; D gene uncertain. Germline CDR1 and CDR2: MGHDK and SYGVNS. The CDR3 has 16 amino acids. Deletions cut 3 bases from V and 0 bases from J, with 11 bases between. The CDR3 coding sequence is TGTGCCAGCAGTGACGCCCCCGCAACGAACACCGGGGAGCTGTTTTTT. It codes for CASSDAPATNTGELFF.

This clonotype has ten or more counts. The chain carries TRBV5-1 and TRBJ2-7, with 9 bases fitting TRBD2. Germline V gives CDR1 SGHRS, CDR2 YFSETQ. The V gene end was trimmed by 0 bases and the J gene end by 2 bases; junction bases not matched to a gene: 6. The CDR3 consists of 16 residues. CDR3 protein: CASSLAGTSITYEQYF. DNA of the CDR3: TGCGCCAGCAGCTTGGCTGGGACTAGCATAACCTACGAGCAGTACTTC.

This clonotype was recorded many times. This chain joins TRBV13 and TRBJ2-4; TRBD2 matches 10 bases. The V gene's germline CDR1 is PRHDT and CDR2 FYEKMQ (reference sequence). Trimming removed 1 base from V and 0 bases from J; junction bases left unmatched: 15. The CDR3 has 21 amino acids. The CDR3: CASSLDGMASGSSLAKNIQYF. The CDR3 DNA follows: TGTGCCAGCAGCTTAGACGGTATGGCTAGCGGGAGTAGCCTAGCCAAAAACATTCAGTACTTC. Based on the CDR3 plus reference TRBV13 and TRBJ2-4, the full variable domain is AAGVIQSPRHLIKEKRETATLKCYPIPRHDTVYWYQQGPGQDPQFLISFYEKMQSDKGSIPDRFSAQQFSDYHSELNMSSLELGDSALYFCASSLDGMASGSSLAKNIQYFGAGTRLSVL.

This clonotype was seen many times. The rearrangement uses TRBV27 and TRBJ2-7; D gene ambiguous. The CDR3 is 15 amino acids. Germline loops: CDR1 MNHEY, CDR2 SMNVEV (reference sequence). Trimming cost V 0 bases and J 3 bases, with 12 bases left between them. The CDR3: CASSLSTAGDYEQYF. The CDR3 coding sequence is TGTGCCAGCAGTTTATCGACGGCAGGAGACTACGAGCAGTACTTC.

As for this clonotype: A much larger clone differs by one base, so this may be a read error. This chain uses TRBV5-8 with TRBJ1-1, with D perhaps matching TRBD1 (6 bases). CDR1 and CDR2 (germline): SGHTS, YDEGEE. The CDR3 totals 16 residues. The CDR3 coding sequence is TGTACCAGCAGCTTGGTCGTTGGGCAGGGGAGGACTGAAGCTTTCTTT. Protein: CTSSLVVGQGRTEAFF.

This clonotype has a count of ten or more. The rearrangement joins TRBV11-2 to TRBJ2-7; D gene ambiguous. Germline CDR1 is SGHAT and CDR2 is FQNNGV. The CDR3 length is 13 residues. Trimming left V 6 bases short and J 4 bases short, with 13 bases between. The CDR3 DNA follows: TGTGCCAGCAGTCCGTGGGGAAGATACGAGCAGTACTTC. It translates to CASSPWGRYEQYF.

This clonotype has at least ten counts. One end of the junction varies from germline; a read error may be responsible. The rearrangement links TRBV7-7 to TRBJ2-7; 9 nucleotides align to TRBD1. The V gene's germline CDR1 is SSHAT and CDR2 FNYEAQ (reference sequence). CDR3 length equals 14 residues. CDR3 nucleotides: TGTGCTAGCAGCTTCTCGGACAGGGGTTACGAGCAGTACTTC. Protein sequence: CASSFSDRGYEQYF.